This T cell receptor (beta chain) was profiled in a study of blood T cells in healthy people across ages. Looked up from germline, CDR1 is SGHAT and CDR2 is FQNNGV. The CDR3 covers 14 residues. Trimming left V 1 base short and J 5 bases short, with 12 bases between. Primed by a sample-barcoded 5' primer and a J-beta primer mix, a second PCR proceeded for about 7 to 11 cycles. TCRdb passed the 5' RACE reads through MiXCR, listing each CDR3 protein once. Of approximately 580,000 distinct CDR3 sequences detected, 24% appear once; the ten largest clones hold roughly 10%. This clonotype came up a few times. In each sample, at least 7 million PBMCs were isolated. This sample was also put to use in a study of T cells of mothers and their children. This second study says: It was observed that no persistent microchimeric T cell clones could be detected.

Specimen: blood. The chain recombines TRBV11-2 with TRBJ2-7, with D uncertain. This clonotype was sampled from a boy aged 5 to 17 in good health. Here the CDR3 reads CASSLGGRRHEQYF. CDR3 sequence (DNA): TGTGCCAGCAGCTTAGGAGGACGGCGTCACGAGCAGTACTTC.